This is a list of T cell receptor beta chains from one sample in a study of CD8 T cells in ankylosing spondylitis. Via MiXCR, TCRdb re-called the 5' RACE reads, giving one row per CDR3 protein. Of 470,000 or so distinct CDR3 sequences listed, 25% to 30% were seen once; the top ten hold about 0.89%. Material for sequencing was blood, either unsorted or a sorted T cell fraction (not recorded which). Receptors were obtained from a male donor with ankylosing spondylitis. CDR3s include the opening cysteine and the closing phenylalanine or tryptophan. The order of the fields is J gene, V gene, CDR3 protein.

>TRBJ2-2|TRBV11-3
CASSLDQAGSGTGELFF
>TRBJ2-2|TRBV12-3/TRBV12-4
CASGPDTGELFF
>TRBJ2-2|TRBV5-1
CASSLGPSTAEGTGELFF
>TRBJ2-3|TRBV5-1
CASSSGQGSDTQYF
>TRBJ2-7|TRBV11-2
CASSLVSSGGVYEQYF
>TRBJ1-3|TRBV4-2
CASSQDRPGGGNTIYF
>TRBJ1-5|TRBV2
CASNRQDSGSGQPQHF
>TRBJ2-5|TRBV15
CATSGGLAGRWKTQYF
>TRBJ1-5|TRBV6-5
CASSSPGQGGQPQHF
>TRBJ2-1|TRBV5-1
CASSRTDGGEQFF
>TRBJ2-1|TRBV29-1
CSVGVAGVPNEQFF